This TCR beta chain was obtained from a study of blood T cell repertoires in COVID-19. Overall study: Acute and convalescent COVID-19 samples came from the United States, Italy and Spain. Nucleic acid was either cDNA or gDNA, and it came from T cells, B-cell-depleted T cells, or PBMCs.

TCRdb's copy holds only in-frame clones and misses some; the assay was immunoSEQ multiplex PCR. The table shows around 72,000 clones, with about 90% occurring only once. Sequenced sample: peripheral blood. This receptor was obtained from a human donor with active COVID-19. The donor label of this sample is uncertain.

The CDR3 region is CSVSGQGSSYEQYF. DNA of the CDR3: TGCAGCGTTTCCGGGCAGGGGAGCTCCTACGAGCAGTACTTC. The chain combines TRBV29-1 with TRBJ2-7; tentatively, D is TRBD1 (6 bases). CDR1 is SQVTM, CDR2 ANQGSEA, per germline. The CDR3 consists of 14 residues. V lost 5 bases and J 0 bases, leaving 14 bases between the germline ends.